The sample holds many counts of the clone carrying this T cell receptor beta chain. Its antigen is as yet unknown. This entry belongs to a study of T cells in Graves' hyperthyroidism and ophthalmopathy. Findings of the study overall: Ophthalmopathy was model-predicted a median around seven months pre-onset.

The germline CDR1 and CDR2 sequences are MDHEN and SYDVKM. The J segment lost 2 bases and the V segment lost 1 base, leaving 6 bases of the junction unmatched. This CDR3 contains 16 residues. Amplification yielded TCR beta CDR3 regions, with RNA transcripts as the source. An initial round of RT-PCR targeting the TCR CDR3 relied on the HTBI primer set. TCRdb processed the multiplex PCR reads anew with MiXCR; each CDR3 protein has one entry. This table holds fewer than 650,000 distinct CDR3 sequences, 14% found once. The receptor comes from a woman aged 40-49 years with Graves' hyperthyroidism. Sequencing was performed on blood. The genes are TRBV28 and TRBJ2-7, with 9 bases aligning to TRBD1. The CDR3 sequence: CASSLSTGQGAYEQYF. DNA of the CDR3: TGTGCCAGCAGTTTATCCACGGGACAGGGTGCCTACGAGCAGTACTTC.